Shown below are 14 T cell receptor beta chains from a single sample sequenced in a study of blood T cell repertoires in COVID-19. Here immunoSEQ multiplex PCR was the method, and the copy in TCRdb shows in-frame clones only, minus some. The sample carries 200,000 to 250,000 clones, approximately 84% recorded once. The sequenced material came from peripheral blood. The receptors here all came from a man aged 45-60 years who had recovered from COVID-19.

The chain is built from TRBV19 and TRBJ2-2, with D hard to call. The CDR3 is 13 residues long. CDR1 LNHDA and CDR2 SQIVND come from the germline V gene (reference sequence). V lost 5 bases and J 4 bases, leaving 8 bases between the germline ends. In nucleotides, the CDR3 is TGTGCCAGTAGTTTCGACTCCACCGGGGAGCTGTTTTTT. This encodes CASSFDSTGELFF.

Only one count was recorded for this clone. The genes are TRBV6-5 and TRBJ1-4, with TRBD1 identical over 9 bases. V lost 5 bases, J lost 7 bases, and 8 bases stayed unmatched. CDR1 and CDR2 (germline): MNHEY, SVGAGI. CDR3 length equals 15 residues. CDR3 nucleotide sequence: TGTGCCAGCAGTACCAACCGGGACAGGGTTGAAAAACTGTTTTTT. It translates to CASSTNRDRVEKLFF.

The rearrangement joins TRBV6-2 or TRBV6-3 to TRBJ2-3; D is perhaps TRBD2 (6 bases). The CDR3 runs to 15 residues. Trimming stripped 4 bases from V and 6 bases from J, with 17 bases between. The V gene's germline CDR1 is MNHEY and CDR2 SVGEGT. The CDR3 DNA reads as TGTGCCAGCAGTTCCGACGGAGGGAGCGGGGATACGCAGTATTTT. Its translation: CASSSDGGSGDTQYF.

This chain uses TRBV15 with TRBJ2-1; TRBD2 might be the D (6 bases). The CDR3 covers 16 residues. Trimming shortened V by 3 bases and J by 1 base, and 13 bases separated the two germline ends. Germline loops: CDR1 LNHNV, CDR2 YYDKDF (reference sequence). The CDR3 here is CATSSQRDFSYNEQFF. The CDR3 DNA reads TGTGCCACCAGCAGCCAAAGGGACTTTTCCTACAATGAGCAGTTCTTC.

The chain has TRBV28 and TRBJ2-7, with a tentative D call TRBD2 (5 bases). The length of the CDR3 is 14 residues. The ends were cut back, 1 base at V and 2 bases at J, with 9 bases in the middle. Per germline, CDR1 MDHEN and CDR2 SYDVKM. This CDR3 reads CASSLSGSTYEQYF. CDR3 bases: TGTGCCAGCAGTTTATCGGGGTCCACCTACGAGCAGTACTTC.

In DNA, the CDR3 is TGTGCCAGCAGCTTCCACCCGACCCCGACTAGCGGGACATACGAGCAGTACTTC. Residues: CASSFHPTPTSGTYEQYF. The rearrangement links TRBV7-8 to TRBJ2-7; 11 nucleotides line up with TRBD2. Looked up from germline, CDR1 is SGHVS and CDR2 is FQNEAQ. V was clipped by 3 bases and J by 4 bases; unmatched bases: 14. The CDR3 contains 18 residues.

The chain couples TRBV5-5 to TRBJ1-1; 7 positions agree with TRBD1. V shed 0 bases, J shed 2 bases, and the junction held 4 bases outside the gene matches. Germline CDR1 SGHKS, CDR2 YYEKEE (reference sequence). There are 15 residues in the CDR3. The CDR3 nucleotides read TGTGCCAGCAGCTTGGTTGGGACAGACAACACTGAAGCTTTCTTT. Protein: CASSLVGTDNTEAFF. Combining the CDR3 with reference TRBV5-5 and TRBJ1-1 gives the whole variable domain DAGVTQSPTHLIKTRGQQVTLRCSPISGHKSVSWYQQVLGQGPQFIFQYYEKEERGRGNFPDRFSARQFPNYSSELNVNALLLGDSALYLCASSLVGTDNTEAFFGQGTRLTVV.

Here the CDR3 reads CASCGTSASEQFF. In DNA, the CDR3 is TGTGCCAGCTGTGGAACTAGCGCTAGTGAGCAGTTCTTC. This chain links TRBV27 with TRBJ2-1; TRBD2 agrees at 7 bases. J lost 9 bases, V lost 8 bases, and 10 bases had no gene match. Germline V gene lookup returns CDR1 MNHEY and CDR2 SMNVEV (reference sequence). The CDR3 runs 13 residues.

The chain links TRBV10-2 to TRBJ1-5, with 9 bases fitting TRBD1. Trimming removed 4 bases from V and 2 bases from J; junction bases left unmatched: 6. Germline CDR1 is WSHSY and CDR2 is SAAADI. The CDR3 spans 16 residues. Written as DNA, the CDR3 is TGCGCCAGCAGTGCCCTGGGACAGGGAGGCAATCAGCCCCAGCATTTT. This translates into CASSALGQGGNQPQHF.

The J gene is TRBJ2-1, the V gene TRBV5-1; TRBD1 matches at 7 bases. V lost 4 bases to trimming and J lost 12 bases; unmatched junction nucleotides: 13. Germline loops: CDR1 SGHRS, CDR2 YFSETQ. The CDR3 consists of 14 residues. The CDR3 is CASSTPGQPWGQFF. The CDR3 bases are TGCGCCAGCAGCACACCGGGACAGCCATGGGGGCAGTTCTTC.

The chain combines TRBV15 with TRBJ2-1, with 10 bases fitting TRBD2. CDR3 size: 15 residues. From germline, CDR1 is LNHNV and CDR2 YYDKDF (reference sequence). J gave up 7 bases and V 2 bases, and 5 bases lay outside the gene matches. The CDR3 DNA sequence: TGTGCCACCAGCAGATCTAGCGGGAGAAGAAATGAGCAGTTCTTC. This gives the protein CATSRSSGRRNEQFF.

The genes are TRBV19 and TRBJ1-1; 9 bases are a match to TRBD1. CDR3 length equals 19 residues. V was pared by 1 base and J by 5 bases, with 17 bases of the junction left unmatched. Germline values: CDR1 LNHDA, CDR2 SQIVND (reference sequence). The CDR3 reads CASSIGPGQGYRWGTEAFF. CDR3 DNA sequence: TGTGCCAGTAGTATAGGTCCGGGACAGGGTTACCGATGGGGTACTGAAGCTTTCTTT.

The chain links TRBV18 to TRBJ2-1; 15 bases match TRBD2. The V gene end was trimmed by 3 bases and the J gene end by 4 bases; junction bases not matched to a gene: 4. Germline V lookup: CDR1 KGHSH, CDR2 LQKENI. The CDR3 is made up of 17 amino acids. CDR3 DNA: TGTGCCAGCTCACCCCGGACTAGCGGGAGGGATTACAATGAGCAGTTCTTC. This translates into CASSPRTSGRDYNEQFF.

This clone was seen a handful of times. This sequence joins TRBV2 and TRBJ1-5; perhaps TRBD1 as D (6 bases). Trimming pared 7 bases from V and 0 bases from J, leaving 13 bases between. The CDR3 loop spans 15 amino acids. From germline, CDR1 is SNHLY and CDR2 FYNNEI. The CDR3 nucleotides read TGTGCCAGCACCGAGGACAGACTTAGCAATCAGCCCCAGCATTTT. Translating gives CASTEDRLSNQPQHF. Based on the CDR3 plus reference TRBV2 and TRBJ1-5, the full variable domain is EPEVTQTPSHQVTQMGQEVILRCVPISNHLYFYWYRQILGQKVEFLVSFYNNEISEKSEIFDDQFSVERPDGSNFTLKIRSTKLEDSAMYFCASTEDRLSNQPQHFGDGTRLSIL.